This TCR beta chain was captured in a study of blood T cells in healthy people across ages. CDR3 length equals 15 residues. Germline assignment: CDR1 SGHDN and CDR2 FVKESK. V lost 5 bases, J lost 6 bases, and 18 bases lay in between. Through a sample-barcoded 5' primer and a J-beta primer mix, a second PCR was run for roughly 6 to 12 cycles. Sequencing yielded, for each sample, at least 3 million paired-end reads carrying CDR3. TCRdb re-derived calls from the 5' RACE reads in MiXCR, one entry per CDR3 protein. The sample lists more than 450,000 distinct CDR3 sequences, roughly a quarter occurring once. In addition, the sample was reused for a study of T cells of mothers and their children. That work states: With unrelated pairs as the comparison, related mother-child pairs had a slightly higher overlap that was not significant.

The TCR was taken from a boy between 2 and 15 years old in good health. The chain employs TRBV14 and TRBJ2-3; D unresolved. Sequencing was done on a sample of blood. The CDR3 protein is CASSASRVFGDTQYF. For the CDR3, the DNA is TGTGCCAGCAGCGCTTCTAGGGTGTTCGGGGATACGCAGTATTTT.